The text below deals with one T cell receptor beta chain. The sample is drawn from a study of blood T cell repertoires in COVID-19. Assay used: immunoSEQ multiplex PCR; TCRdb lists only in-frame clones, some missing. This sample has around 340,000 clones; 80% to 90% occur once, and the top ten carry 2.5% to 3%. Germline-derived CDR1 and CDR2 are SGHVS and FQNEAQ. This CDR3 is built from 13 residues. The V end lost 5 bases, the J end lost 5 bases, and 12 bases lay between the germline ends. The material sequenced was peripheral blood. The V gene is TRBV7-8, the J gene TRBJ1-2, with unresolved D. The source is a man in his thirties or forties with active or convalescent COVID-19. The CDR3 coding sequence is TGTGCCAGCAGCCCGGTCCTTAGTTATGGCTACACCTTC. Its protein product is CASSPVLSYGYTF.